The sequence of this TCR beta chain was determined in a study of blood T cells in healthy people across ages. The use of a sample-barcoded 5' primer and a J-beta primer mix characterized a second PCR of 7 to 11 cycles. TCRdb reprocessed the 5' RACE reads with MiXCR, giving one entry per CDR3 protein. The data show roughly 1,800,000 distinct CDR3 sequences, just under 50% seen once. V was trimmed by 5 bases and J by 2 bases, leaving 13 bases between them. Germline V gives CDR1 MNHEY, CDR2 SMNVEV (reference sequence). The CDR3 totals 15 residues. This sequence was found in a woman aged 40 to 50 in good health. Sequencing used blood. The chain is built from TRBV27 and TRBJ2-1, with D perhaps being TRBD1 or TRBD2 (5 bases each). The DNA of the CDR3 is TGTGCCAGCAGTCCCCGGGACGGCACCTACAATGAGCAGTTCTTC. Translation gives CASSPRDGTYNEQFF.